The 9 T cell receptor beta chains presented below share a single source sample, sequenced in a study of blood T cell repertoires in COVID-19. TCRdb's copy holds only in-frame clones and misses some; the assay was immunoSEQ multiplex PCR. The profile shows roughly 200,000 clones, approximately 87% of them singletons. Sequenced input: peripheral blood. These receptors originate from a man in his 60s who had recovered from COVID-19.

This chain connects TRBV5-4 to TRBJ2-1; TRBD2 matches 8 bases. The V and J ends lost 7 bases and 2 bases, in that order; junction bases with no gene match: 11. CDR3 length equals 16 residues. CDR1 SGHNT and CDR2 YYREEE come from the germline V gene (reference sequence). The CDR3 coding sequence is TGTGCCAGCCAACTGGCGAGCGGGAGAACCTACAATGAGCAGTTCTTC. Its protein product is CASQLASGRTYNEQFF. Full variable domain (outside the CDR3, taken from reference TRBV5-4 and TRBJ2-1): ETGVTQSPTHLIKTRGQQVTLRCSSQSGHNTVSWYQQALGQGPQFIFQYYREEENGRGNFPPRFSGLQFPNYSSELNVNALELDDSALYLCASQLASGRTYNEQFFGPGTRLTVL.

V is TRBV18 and J is TRBJ1-1; a possible D gene is TRBD1 (5 bases). CDR1 and CDR2 (germline): KGHSH, LQKENI. Trimming cost V 3 bases and J 5 bases, with 16 bases left between them. This CDR3 has 15 residues. The CDR3 loop is CASSPPAGYGTEAFF. The CDR3 DNA is TGTGCCAGCTCACCCCCCGCAGGGTATGGTACTGAAGCTTTCTTT.

The chain recombines TRBV5-6 with TRBJ2-7, with 7 bases fitting TRBD1. With V trimmed by 0 bases and J by 3 bases, 6 bases remained unmatched. CDR1 is SGHDT and CDR2 is YYEEEE in the germline V gene. This CDR3 contains 15 residues. In nucleotides, the CDR3 is TGTGCCAGCAGCTTGGCCGGGACAGTCCTCTACGAGCAGTACTTC. It specifies CASSLAGTVLYEQYF.

The genes are TRBV7-3 and TRBJ2-2; D is uncertain. Germline V gene data show CDR1 as SGHTA and CDR2 as FQGTGA. The CDR3 has 14 residues. The V end was cut by 1 base, the J end by 1 base, with 4 bases between. The CDR3 coding sequence is TGTGCCAGCAGCTTAAACGGGAACACCGGGGAGCTGTTTTTT. Translated, it gives CASSLNGNTGELFF.

The gene calls are TRBV6-5 and TRBJ2-5; perhaps TRBD2 as D (5 bases). V lost 7 bases and J 5 bases, leaving 20 bases between the germline ends. The CDR3 covers 15 residues. Germline CDR1 MNHEY, CDR2 SVGAGI. In DNA form, the CDR3 reads TGTGCCAGCACCACACCTGGGGTAGGCGGGGAGACCCAGTACTTC. Translating gives CASTTPGVGGETQYF.

The rearrangement joins TRBV7-8 to TRBJ2-7, with D unclear. V lost 3 bases, J lost 4 bases, and 13 bases lay in between. CDR1 SGHVS and CDR2 FQNEAQ come from the germline V gene. The CDR3 is 14 amino acids. The CDR3 DNA is TGTGCCAGCAGCTTCGAGAGGATCACGTACGAGCAGTACTTC. Translated: CASSFERITYEQYF.

The chain links TRBV19 to TRBJ1-5; 9 nucleotides match TRBD1. CDR1 and CDR2 from the germline V gene are LNHDA and SQIVND (reference sequence). The CDR3 extends over 14 amino acids. V trimming: 3 bases; J trimming: 4 bases; junction bases outside the gene matches: 1. DNA for the CDR3: TGTGCCAGTAGTATGGACAGGGGTAATCAGCCCCAGCATTTT. Translation: CASSMDRGNQPQHF.

V is TRBV7-2 and J is TRBJ2-7; 11 nucleotides align to TRBD2. Germline V gene sequence: CDR1 SGHTA, CDR2 FQGNSA. The CDR3 has 14 amino acids. V was pared by 4 bases and J by 6 bases, with 5 bases of the junction left unmatched. The CDR3 reads CASSYSGGAGEQYF. The CDR3 DNA is TGTGCCAGCAGCTATAGCGGGGGGGCGGGCGAGCAGTACTTC.

CDR3 nucleotide sequence: TGTGCCAGTAGTACCAGTCCCGGGGGACCTTACAATGAGCAGTTCTTC. Translated, it gives CASSTSPGGPYNEQFF. V and J are TRBV19 and TRBJ2-1, with D possibly matching TRBD2 (6 bases). The CDR3 runs to 16 residues. The V gene lost 4 bases and the J gene lost 4 bases, with 17 bases spanning the gap. The germline gives CDR1 LNHDA, CDR2 SQIVND (reference sequence).